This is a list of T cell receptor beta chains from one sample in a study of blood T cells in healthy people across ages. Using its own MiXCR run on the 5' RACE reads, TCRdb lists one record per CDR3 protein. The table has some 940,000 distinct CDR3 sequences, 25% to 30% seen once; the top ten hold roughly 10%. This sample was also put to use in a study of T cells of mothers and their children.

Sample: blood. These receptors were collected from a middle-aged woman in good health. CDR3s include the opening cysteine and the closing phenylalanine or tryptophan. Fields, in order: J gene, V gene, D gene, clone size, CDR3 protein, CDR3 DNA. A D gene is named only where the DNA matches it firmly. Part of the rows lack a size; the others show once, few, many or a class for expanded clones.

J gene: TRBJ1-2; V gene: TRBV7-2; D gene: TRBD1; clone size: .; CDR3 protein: CASSLPVGQGALYGYTF; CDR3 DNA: TGTGCCAGCAGCTTACCCGTTGGCCAGGGGGCCCTGTATGGCTACACCTTC
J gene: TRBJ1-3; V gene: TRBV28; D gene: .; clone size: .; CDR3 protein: CASSDWNGGSGNTIYF; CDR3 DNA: TGTGCCAGCAGCGATTGGAATGGAGGGTCTGGAAACACCATATATTTT
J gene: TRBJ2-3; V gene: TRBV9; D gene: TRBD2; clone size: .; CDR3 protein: CASSSRLAGAPSSNTQYF; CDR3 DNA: TGTGCCAGCAGCTCCCGACTAGCGGGGGCGCCCTCGTCAAATACGCAGTATTTT
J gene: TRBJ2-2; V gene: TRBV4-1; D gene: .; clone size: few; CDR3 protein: CASKNIMANTGELFF; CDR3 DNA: TGCGCCAGCAAGAACATAATGGCGAACACCGGGGAGCTGTTTTTT
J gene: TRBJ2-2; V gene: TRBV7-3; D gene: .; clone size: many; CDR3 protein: CASRQELGDRELFF; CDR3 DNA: TGTGCCAGCAGACAGGAACTGGGAGACCGGGAGCTGTTTTTT
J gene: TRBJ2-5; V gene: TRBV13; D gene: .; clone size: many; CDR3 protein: CASSLGGREGAETQYF; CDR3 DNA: TGTGCCAGCAGCTTAGGCGGGCGCGAGGGAGCAGAGACCCAGTACTTC
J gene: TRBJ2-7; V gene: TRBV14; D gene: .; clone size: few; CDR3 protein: CASADPSHEQYF; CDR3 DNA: TGTGCCAGCGCCGACCCTAGCCACGAGCAGTACTTC
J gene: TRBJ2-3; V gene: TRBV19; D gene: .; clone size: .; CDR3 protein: CASSMDLPADTQYF; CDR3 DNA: TGTGCCAGTAGTATGGATTTGCCCGCAGATACGCAGTATTTT
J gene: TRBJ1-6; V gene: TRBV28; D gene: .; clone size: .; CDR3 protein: CASSFDTSGLWSPLHF; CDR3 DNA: TGTGCCAGCAGTTTTGACACCTCGGGGCTGTGGTCACCCCTCCACTTT
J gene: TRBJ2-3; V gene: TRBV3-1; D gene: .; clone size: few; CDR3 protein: CASSQFGAITDTQYF; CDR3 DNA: TGTGCCAGCAGCCAATTCGGAGCGATTACAGATACGCAGTATTTT
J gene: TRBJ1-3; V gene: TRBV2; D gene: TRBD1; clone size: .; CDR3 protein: CASTLGRGPGNTIYF; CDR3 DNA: TGTGCCAGCACTCTCGGCAGGGGGCCTGGAAACACCATATATTTT
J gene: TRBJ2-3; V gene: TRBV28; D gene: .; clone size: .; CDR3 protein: CASFTARTDTQYF; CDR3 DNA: TGTGCCAGCTTCACGGCCCGCACAGATACGCAGTATTTT
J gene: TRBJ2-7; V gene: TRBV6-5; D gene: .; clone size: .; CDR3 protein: CASSYSLGDEQYF; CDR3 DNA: TGTGCCAGCAGTTACTCGCTAGGGGACGAGCAGTACTTC
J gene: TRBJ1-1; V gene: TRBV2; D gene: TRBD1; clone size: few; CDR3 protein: CASRWDRGITEAFF; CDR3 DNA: TGTGCCAGCAGATGGGACAGGGGTATCACTGAAGCTTTCTTT
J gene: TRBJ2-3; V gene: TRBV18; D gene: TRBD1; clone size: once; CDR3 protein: CASSPAEGALMDTQYF; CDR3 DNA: TGTGCCAGCTCGCCAGCTGAGGGGGCGCTGATGGATACGCAGTATTTT
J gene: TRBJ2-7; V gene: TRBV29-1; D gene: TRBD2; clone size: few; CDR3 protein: CSVDPSGSGGGEQYF; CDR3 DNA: TGCAGCGTTGATCCCTCTGGGTCGGGAGGCGGCGAGCAGTACTTC
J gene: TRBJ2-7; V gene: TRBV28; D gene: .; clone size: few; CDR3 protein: CASLGGTASSYEQYF; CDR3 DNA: TGTGCCAGTTTAGGAGGGACGGCGAGCTCCTACGAGCAGTACTTC
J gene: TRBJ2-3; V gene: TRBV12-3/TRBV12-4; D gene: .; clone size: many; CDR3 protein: CASREPPDTQYF; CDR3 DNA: TGTGCCAGCCGGGAACCACCAGATACGCAGTATTTT
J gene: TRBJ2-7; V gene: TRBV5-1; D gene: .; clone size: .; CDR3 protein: CASSLLTRNYEQYF; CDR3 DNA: TGCGCCAGCAGCTTGTTGACTAGAAACTACGAGCAGTACTTC
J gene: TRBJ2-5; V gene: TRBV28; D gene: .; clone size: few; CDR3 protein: CASSLTAARWKTQYF; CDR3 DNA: TGTGCCAGCAGTTTGACAGCCGCCCGTTGGAAGACCCAGTACTTC
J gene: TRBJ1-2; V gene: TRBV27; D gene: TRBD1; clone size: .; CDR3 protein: CASRKTGVSSGYTF; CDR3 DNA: TGTGCCAGCAGAAAGACAGGGGTTTCATCTGGCTACACCTTC
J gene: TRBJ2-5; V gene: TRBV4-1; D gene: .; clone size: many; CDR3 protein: CASSQPGAGSETQYF; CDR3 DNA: TGCGCCAGCAGCCAACCGGGAGCAGGCAGCGAGACCCAGTACTTC
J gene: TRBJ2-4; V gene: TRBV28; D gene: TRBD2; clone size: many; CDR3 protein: CASSPNLSRGGLRNIQYF; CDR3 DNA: TGTGCCAGCAGTCCCAACCTCTCCCGCGGGGGGTTGAGAAACATTCAGTACTTC
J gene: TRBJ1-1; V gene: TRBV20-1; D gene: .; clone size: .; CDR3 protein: CSVAGAHLNTEAFF; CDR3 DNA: TGCAGTGTCGCAGGGGCGCATCTGAACACTGAAGCTTTCTTT
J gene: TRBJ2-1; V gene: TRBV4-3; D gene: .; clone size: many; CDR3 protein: CASSQEGWTVYNEQFF; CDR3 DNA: TGCGCCAGCAGCCAAGAGGGTTGGACAGTCTACAATGAGCAGTTCTTC
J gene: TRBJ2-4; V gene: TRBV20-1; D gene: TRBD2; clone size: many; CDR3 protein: CSARDLVLAGGNIQYF; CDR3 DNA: TGCAGTGCTAGAGATCTCGTTCTAGCGGGGGGAAACATTCAGTACTTC
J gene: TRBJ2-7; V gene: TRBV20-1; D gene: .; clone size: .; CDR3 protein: CSAGPPGDPYEQYF; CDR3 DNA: TGCAGTGCTGGACCACCGGGAGACCCCTACGAGCAGTACTTC
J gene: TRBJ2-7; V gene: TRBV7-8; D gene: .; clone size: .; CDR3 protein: CASRGGKSYEQYF; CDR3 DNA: TGTGCCAGTAGGGGCGGAAAGTCCTACGAGCAGTACTTC
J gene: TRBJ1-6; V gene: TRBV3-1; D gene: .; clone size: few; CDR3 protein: CASSQVARGNSPLHF; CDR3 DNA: TGTGCCAGCAGCCAAGTGGCCAGGGGAAATTCACCCCTCCACTTT
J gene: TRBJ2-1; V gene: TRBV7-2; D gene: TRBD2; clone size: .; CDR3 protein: CASSPRTSGVSEQFF; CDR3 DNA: TGTGCCAGCAGCCCCCGGACTAGCGGGGTCAGCGAGCAGTTCTTC
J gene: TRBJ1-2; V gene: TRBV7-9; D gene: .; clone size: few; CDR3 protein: CASSQGVAGYTF; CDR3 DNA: TGTGCCAGCTCCCAAGGGGTGGCTGGCTACACCTTC
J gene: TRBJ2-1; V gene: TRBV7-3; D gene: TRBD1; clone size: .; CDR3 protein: CASSLMTGTGGHEQFF; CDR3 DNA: TGTGCCAGCAGCTTAATGACCGGGACAGGGGGTCATGAGCAGTTCTTC